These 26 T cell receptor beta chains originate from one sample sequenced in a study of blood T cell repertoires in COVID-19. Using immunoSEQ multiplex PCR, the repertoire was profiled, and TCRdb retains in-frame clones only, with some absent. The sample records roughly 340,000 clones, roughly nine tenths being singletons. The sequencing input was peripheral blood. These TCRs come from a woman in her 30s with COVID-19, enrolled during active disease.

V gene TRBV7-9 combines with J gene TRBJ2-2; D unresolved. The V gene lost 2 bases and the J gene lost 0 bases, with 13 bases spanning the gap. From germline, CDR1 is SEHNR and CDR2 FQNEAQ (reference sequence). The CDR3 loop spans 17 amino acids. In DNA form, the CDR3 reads TGTGCCAGCAGCTTACCCGTGGCTAGTACGAACACCGGGGAGCTGTTTTTT. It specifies CASSLPVASTNTGELFF.

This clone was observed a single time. CDR3 sequence reads: CASSRDRDYGYTF. CDR3 sequence (DNA): TGTGCCAGCAGCCGGGACAGGGACTATGGCTACACCTTC. The genes are TRBV28 and TRBJ1-2; 9 positions match TRBD1. Trimming at V came to 6 bases and at J to 3 bases, leaving 2 bases not matched to a gene. CDR3 length: 13 residues. Germline CDR1 is MDHEN and CDR2 is SYDVKM.

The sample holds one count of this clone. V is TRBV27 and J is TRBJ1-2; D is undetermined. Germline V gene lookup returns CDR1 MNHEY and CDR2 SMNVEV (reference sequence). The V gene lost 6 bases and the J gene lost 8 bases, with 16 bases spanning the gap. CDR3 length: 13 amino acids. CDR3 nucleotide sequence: TGTGCCAGCAGCCTATCTACCTTCGGGGGCTACACCTTC. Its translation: CASSLSTFGGYTF.

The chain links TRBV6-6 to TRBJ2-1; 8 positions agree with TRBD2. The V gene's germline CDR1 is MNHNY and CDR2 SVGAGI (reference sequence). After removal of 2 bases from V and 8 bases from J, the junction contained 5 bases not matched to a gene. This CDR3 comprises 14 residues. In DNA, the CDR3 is TGTGCCAGCAGTTACATTACTAGCGGCCATGAGCAGTTCTTC. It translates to CASSYITSGHEQFF.

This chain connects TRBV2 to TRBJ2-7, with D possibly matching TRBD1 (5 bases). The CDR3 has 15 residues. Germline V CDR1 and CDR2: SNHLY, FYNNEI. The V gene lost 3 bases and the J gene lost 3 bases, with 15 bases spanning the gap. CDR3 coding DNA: TGTGCCAGCAGTGAGGGTAGGGGTGGAGACTACGAGCAGTACTTC. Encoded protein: CASSEGRGGDYEQYF.

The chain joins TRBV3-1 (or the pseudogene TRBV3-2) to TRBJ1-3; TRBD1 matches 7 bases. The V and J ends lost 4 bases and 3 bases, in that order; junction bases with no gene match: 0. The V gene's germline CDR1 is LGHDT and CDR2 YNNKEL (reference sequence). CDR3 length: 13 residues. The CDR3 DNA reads TGTGCCAGCAGCCGACAGGGTGGAAACACCATATATTTT. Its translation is CASSRQGGNTIYF.

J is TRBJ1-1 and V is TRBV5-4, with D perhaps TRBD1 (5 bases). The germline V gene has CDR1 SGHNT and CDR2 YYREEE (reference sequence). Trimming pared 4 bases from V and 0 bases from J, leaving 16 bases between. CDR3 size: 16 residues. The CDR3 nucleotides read TGTGCCAGCAGCAGGGAGAATGGGGGGGTGAACACTGAAGCTTTCTTT. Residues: CASSRENGGVNTEAFF.

CDR3 region: CASSLDRENSPLHF. CDR3 DNA sequence: TGTGCCAGCAGCCTTGACAGGGAGAATTCACCCCTCCACTTT. The chain is built from TRBV28 and TRBJ1-6; 7 bases are a match to TRBD1. The CDR3 consists of 14 residues. CDR1 is MDHEN and CDR2 is SYDVKM in the germline V gene. J lost 7 bases, V lost 6 bases, and 6 bases had no gene match.

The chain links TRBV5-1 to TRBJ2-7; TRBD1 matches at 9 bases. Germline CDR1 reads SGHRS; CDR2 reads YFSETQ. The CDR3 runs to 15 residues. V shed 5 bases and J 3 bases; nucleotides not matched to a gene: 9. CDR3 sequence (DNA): TGCGCCAGCAGTCCTACCGGGACAGGGCTCTACGAGCAGTACTTC. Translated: CASSPTGTGLYEQYF.

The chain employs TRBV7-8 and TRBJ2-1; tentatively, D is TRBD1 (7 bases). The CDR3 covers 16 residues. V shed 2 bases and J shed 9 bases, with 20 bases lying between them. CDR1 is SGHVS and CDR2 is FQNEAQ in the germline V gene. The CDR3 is CASSLFSAGPGGEQFF. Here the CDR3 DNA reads TGTGCCAGCAGCTTATTCAGCGCGGGGCCAGGGGGTGAGCAGTTCTTC.

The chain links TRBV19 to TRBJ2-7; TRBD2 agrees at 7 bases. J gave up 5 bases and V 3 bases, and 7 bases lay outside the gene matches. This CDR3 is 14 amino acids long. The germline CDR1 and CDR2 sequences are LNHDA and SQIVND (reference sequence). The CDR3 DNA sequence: TGTGCCAGTAGTATCAGAGGCGGGGGAGACGAGCAGTACTTC. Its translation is CASSIRGGGDEQYF.

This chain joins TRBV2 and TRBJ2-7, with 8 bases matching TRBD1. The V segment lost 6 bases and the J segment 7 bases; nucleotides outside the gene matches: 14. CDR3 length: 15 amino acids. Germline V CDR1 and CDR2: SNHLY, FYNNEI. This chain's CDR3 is CASRARGLAIEEQYV. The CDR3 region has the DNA TGTGCCAGCAGAGCCAGGGGGCTTGCGATTGAGGAGCAGTACGTC.

CDR3 residues: CASSSGLAGAYNEQFF. The CDR3 coding sequence is TGTGCCAGCAGTTCCGGACTAGCGGGGGCCTACAATGAGCAGTTCTTC. The rearrangement uses TRBV27 and TRBJ2-1; TRBD2 matches 13 bases. From germline, CDR1 is MNHEY and CDR2 SMNVEV (reference sequence). V was clipped by 4 bases and J by 2 bases; unmatched bases: 2. This CDR3 comprises 16 residues.

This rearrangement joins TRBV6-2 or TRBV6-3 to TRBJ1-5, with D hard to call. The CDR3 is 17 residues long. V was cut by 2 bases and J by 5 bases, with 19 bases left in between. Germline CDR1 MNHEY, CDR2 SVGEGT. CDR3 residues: CASSYLLREQIYQPQHF. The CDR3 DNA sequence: TGTGCCAGCAGTTACCTATTGAGGGAACAGATTTATCAGCCCCAGCATTTT.

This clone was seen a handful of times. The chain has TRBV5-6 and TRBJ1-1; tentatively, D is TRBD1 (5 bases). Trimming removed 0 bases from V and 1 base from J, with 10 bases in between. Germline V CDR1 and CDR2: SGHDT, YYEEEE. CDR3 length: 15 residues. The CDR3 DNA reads TGTGCCAGCAGCTTGGCCCGGGGGAGGAACACTGAAGCTTTCTTT. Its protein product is CASSLARGRNTEAFF. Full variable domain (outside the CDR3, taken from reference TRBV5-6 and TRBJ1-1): DAGVTQSPTHLIKTRGQQVTLRCSPKSGHDTVSWYQQALGQGPQFIFQYYEEEERQRGNFPDRFSGHQFPNYSSELNVNALLLGDSALYLCASSLARGRNTEAFFGQGTRLTVV.

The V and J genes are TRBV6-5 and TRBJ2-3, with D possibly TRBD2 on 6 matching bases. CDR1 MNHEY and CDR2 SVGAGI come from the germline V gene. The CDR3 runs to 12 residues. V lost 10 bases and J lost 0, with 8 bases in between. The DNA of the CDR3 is TGTGCCACAAGCGGGAGCACAGATACGCAGTATTTT. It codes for CATSGSTDTQYF.

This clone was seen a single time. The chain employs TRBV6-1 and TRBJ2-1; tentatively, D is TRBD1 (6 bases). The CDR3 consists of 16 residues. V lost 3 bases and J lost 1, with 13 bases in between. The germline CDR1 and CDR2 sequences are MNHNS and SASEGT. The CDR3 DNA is TGTGCCAGCAGTGAGTGGGGGCTGGGGTCCTACAATGAGCAGTTCTTC. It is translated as CASSEWGLGSYNEQFF.

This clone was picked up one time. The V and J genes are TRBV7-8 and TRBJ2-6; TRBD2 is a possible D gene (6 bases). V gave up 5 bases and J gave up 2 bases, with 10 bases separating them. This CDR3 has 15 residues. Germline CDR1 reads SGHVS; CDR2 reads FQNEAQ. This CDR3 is CASSAGRTGANVLTF. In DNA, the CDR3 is TGTGCCAGCAGCGCGGGAAGGACTGGGGCCAACGTCCTGACTTTC.

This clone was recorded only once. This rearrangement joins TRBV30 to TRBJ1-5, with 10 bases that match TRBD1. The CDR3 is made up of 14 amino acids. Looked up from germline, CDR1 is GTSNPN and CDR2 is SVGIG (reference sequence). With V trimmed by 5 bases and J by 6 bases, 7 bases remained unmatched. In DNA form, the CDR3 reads TGTGCCTGGGGACAGGGGGTAAAGAGTCAGCCCCAGCATTTT. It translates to CAWGQGVKSQPQHF.

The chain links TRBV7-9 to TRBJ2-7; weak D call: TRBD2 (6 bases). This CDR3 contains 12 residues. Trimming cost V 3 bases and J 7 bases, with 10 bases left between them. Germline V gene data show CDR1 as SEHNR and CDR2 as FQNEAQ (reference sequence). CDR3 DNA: TGTGCCAGCAGCTTGGGGGGACGGGAGCAGTACTTC. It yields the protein CASSLGGREQYF.

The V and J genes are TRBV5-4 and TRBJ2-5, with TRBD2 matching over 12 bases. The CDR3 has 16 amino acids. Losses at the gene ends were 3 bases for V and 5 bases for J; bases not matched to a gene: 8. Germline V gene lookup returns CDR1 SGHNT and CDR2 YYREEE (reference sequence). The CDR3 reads CASSYRLAGAGETQYF. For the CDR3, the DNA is TGTGCCAGCAGCTACCGACTAGCGGGGGCTGGGGAGACCCAGTACTTC. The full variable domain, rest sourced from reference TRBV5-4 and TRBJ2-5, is ETGVTQSPTHLIKTRGQQVTLRCSSQSGHNTVSWYQQALGQGPQFIFQYYREEENGRGNFPPRFSGLQFPNYSSELNVNALELDDSALYLCASSYRLAGAGETQYFGPGTRLLVL.

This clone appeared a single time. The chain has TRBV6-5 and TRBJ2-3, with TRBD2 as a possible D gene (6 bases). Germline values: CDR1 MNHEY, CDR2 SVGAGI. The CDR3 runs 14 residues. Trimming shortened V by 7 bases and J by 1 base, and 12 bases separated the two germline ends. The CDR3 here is CASNLGLGTDTQYF. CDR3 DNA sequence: TGTGCCAGCAACCTGGGACTCGGCACAGATACGCAGTATTTT.

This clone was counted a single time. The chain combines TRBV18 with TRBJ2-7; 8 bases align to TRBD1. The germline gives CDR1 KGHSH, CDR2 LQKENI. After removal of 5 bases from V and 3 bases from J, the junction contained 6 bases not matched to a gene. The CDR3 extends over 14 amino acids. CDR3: CASSIGQGFYEQYF. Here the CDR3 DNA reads TGTGCCAGCTCAATTGGACAGGGATTCTACGAGCAGTACTTC.

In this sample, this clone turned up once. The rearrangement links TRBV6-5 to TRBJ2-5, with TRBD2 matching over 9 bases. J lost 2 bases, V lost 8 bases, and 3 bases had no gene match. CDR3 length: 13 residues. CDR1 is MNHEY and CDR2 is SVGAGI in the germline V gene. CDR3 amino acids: CASGGGVQETQYF. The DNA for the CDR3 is TGTGCCAGCGGCGGGGGGGTTCAAGAGACCCAGTACTTC.

DNA of the CDR3: TGTGCCAGCAGCCCTACTATGAACACTGAAGCTTTCTTT. Translating it yields CASSPTMNTEAFF. This rearrangement joins TRBV7-8 to TRBJ1-1; D is uncertain. The CDR3 totals 13 residues. Per the germline V gene, CDR1 is SGHVS and CDR2 is FQNEAQ. V was cut by 5 bases and J by 0 bases, with 7 bases left in between.

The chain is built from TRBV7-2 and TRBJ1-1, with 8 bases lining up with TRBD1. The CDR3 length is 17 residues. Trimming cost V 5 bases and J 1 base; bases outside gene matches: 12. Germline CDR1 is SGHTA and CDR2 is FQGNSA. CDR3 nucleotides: TGTGCCAGCAGCCTCCACACACCCGGGACAGGGAACACTGAAGCTTTCTTT. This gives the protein CASSLHTPGTGNTEAFF.